This T cell receptor (beta chain) is drawn from a study of response to subunit inactivated influenza vaccine. Study-level points and caveats: With each seasonal influenza vaccination, the authors suggested, few new T cells are recruited.

MiXCR, run by TCRdb on the RT-PCR reads, gives a single entry per CDR3 protein. The sample holds about 240,000 distinct CDR3 sequences, roughly an eighth seen once. The CDR3 sequence is 14 residues long. Germline V gene sequence: CDR1 SGHAT, CDR2 FQNNGV. The V segment lost 0 bases and the J segment 5 bases; nucleotides outside the gene matches: 3. Remarks on this clonotype: Its antigen remains unknown.

This clonotype was sampled from a man aged 50-60 years who received an inactivated influenza vaccine. V gene TRBV11-2 combines with J gene TRBJ2-7; the match to TRBD2 covers 8 bases. Sequences were derived from non-naive T cells sorted from PBMCs, sampled roughly 15 days before vaccination. CDR3 nucleotides: TGTGCCAGCAGCTTAGACTGGACTAGCAACGAGCAGTACTTC. Its translation is CASSLDWTSNEQYF.